The present T cell receptor (beta chain) was sequenced within a study of blood T cell repertoires in COVID-19. Self-reported history from a screening survey and questionnaire set each donor's cohort. The table came from immunoSEQ multiplex PCR; TCRdb's copy has only in-frame clones and leaves some out. The sample has more than 200,000 clones, about 85% seen once. Trimming cost V 5 bases and J 8 bases, with 10 bases left between them. Germline V gene data show CDR1 as SGHTA and CDR2 as FQGNSA. The CDR3 loop spans 12 amino acids. The sequenced sample was PBMCs or T cells enriched from blood (not recorded which). The chain uses TRBV7-2 and TRBJ2-1; TRBD1 might be the D (6 bases). The sequence was obtained from a man aged 30-40 years who had recovered from COVID-19. This CDR3 is CASSPGQYEQFF. The CDR3 DNA reads as TGTGCCAGCAGCCCGGGACAATATGAGCAGTTCTTC.